These 23 T cell receptor beta chains were sequenced from one sample in a study of T cell clusters in autoimmune cytopenias. One tube held mixed TRB-A and TRB-B primer pools for touch-down PCR. With the multiplex PCR reads reprocessed, TCRdb shows one record per CDR3 protein and no DNA. The ten most abundant clones cover around 8% of a sample with 5,500 or so distinct CDR3 sequences. TRB was amplified from roughly 0.25 ug of peripheral blood genomic DNA per sample. The sample was also reused in another study, on T cell repertoires in aging, cancer and after chemotherapy.

The sample was peripheral blood. The receptors come from a human donor in good health.

This clonotype is classed as medium-sized by frequency. V is TRBV18 and J is TRBJ1-2. CDR1 is KGHSH and CDR2 is LQKENI in the germline V gene. This CDR3 comprises 13 residues. The CDR3 is CASSPQGDYGYTF. The variable domain in full, with the rest retrieved from reference TRBV18 and TRBJ1-2, is NAGVMQNPRHLVRRRGQEARLRCSPMKGHSHVYWYRQLPEEGLKFMVYLQKENIIDESGMPKERFSAEFPKEGPSILRIQQVVRGDSAAYFCASSPQGDYGYTFGSGTRLTVV.

This clonotype is medium-sized by frequency. The genes are TRBV19 and TRBJ2-3; TCRdb gives TRBD2 as the D gene, but with no DNA this cannot be confirmed. Germline values: CDR1 LNHDA, CDR2 SQIVND (reference sequence). The CDR3 extends over 19 amino acids. This chain's CDR3 is CASSSGLAGEWGSTDTQYF. The full variable domain, completed using reference TRBV19 and TRBJ2-3, is DGGITQSPKYLFRKEGQNVTLSCEQNLNHDAMYWYRQDPGQGLRLIYYSQIVNDFQKGDIAEGYSVSREKKESFPLTVTSAQKNPTAFYLCASSSGLAGEWGSTDTQYFGPGTRLTVL.

This clonotype is deemed medium-sized by its frequency. V is TRBV19 and J is TRBJ2-2; the TRBD1 assignment by TCRdb is unverifiable without DNA. Looked up from germline, CDR1 is LNHDA and CDR2 is SQIVND (reference sequence). The CDR3 has 17 amino acids. CDR3 in amino acids: CASSTGDSRVLAGELFF. The whole variable domain, remainder taken from reference TRBV19 and TRBJ2-2, is DGGITQSPKYLFRKEGQNVTLSCEQNLNHDAMYWYRQDPGQGLRLIYYSQIVNDFQKGDIAEGYSVSREKKESFPLTVTSAQKNPTAFYLCASSTGDSRVLAGELFFGEGSRLTVL.

According to its frequency, this clonotype is medium-sized. V is TRBV19 and J is TRBJ1-1; no DNA is available, so the TRBD1 call from TCRdb remains unchecked. From germline, CDR1 is LNHDA and CDR2 SQIVND (reference sequence). The CDR3 contains 15 residues. This chain's CDR3 is CASSIQGGGNTEAFF. The full variable domain, rest sourced from reference TRBV19 and TRBJ1-1, is DGGITQSPKYLFRKEGQNVTLSCEQNLNHDAMYWYRQDPGQGLRLIYYSQIVNDFQKGDIAEGYSVSREKKESFPLTVTSAQKNPTAFYLCASSIQGGGNTEAFFGQGTRLTVV.

This clonotype registers medium-sized by frequency. J is TRBJ1-2 and V is TRBV6-1; the D call of TRBD1 rests on TCRdb alone, since no DNA is present to check it. The CDR3 length is 15 residues. CDR1 MNHNS and CDR2 SASEGT come from the germline V gene. The CDR3: CASTLTGGNGYGYTF.

Frequency places this clonotype as medium-sized. The V and J genes are TRBV6-2 or TRBV6-3 and TRBJ2-4; lacking DNA, the TRBD1 call made by TCRdb goes unchecked. CDR3 length: 15 amino acids. CDR1 and CDR2 (germline): MNHEY, SVGEGT. The CDR3 sequence: CASRDPGQRPDIQYF.

This clonotype is labeled medium-sized (0.01 to 0.1%) based on frequency. This chain links TRBV6-2 or TRBV6-3 with TRBJ2-3; the D call of TRBD1 rests on TCRdb alone, since no DNA is present to check it. There are 16 residues in the CDR3. Germline V gene lookup returns CDR1 MNHEY and CDR2 SVGEGT. The CDR3 sequence: CASRYREGYRPDTQYF.

By frequency, this clonotype is medium-sized. J is TRBJ1-1 and V is TRBV29-1; TCRdb names TRBD1, which stays unverified in the absence of DNA. The germline V gene has CDR1 SQVTM and CDR2 ANQGSEA. The CDR3 has 11 residues. The CDR3 spells CSALDRGVAFF. Using reference TRBV29-1 and TRBJ1-1 for the parts outside the CDR3, the full variable domain is SAVISQKPSRDICQRGTSLTIQCQVDSQVTMMFWYRQQPGQSLTLIATANQGSEATYESGFVIDKFPISRPNLTFSTLTVSNMSPEDSSIYLCSALDRGVAFFGQGTRLTVV.

This clonotype shows up as medium-sized by frequency. The CDR3 here is CASSSTSHHNEQFF. The chain links TRBV6-5 to TRBJ2-1; TCRdb gives TRBD2 as the D gene, but with no DNA this cannot be confirmed. Looked up from germline, CDR1 is MNHEY and CDR2 is SVGAGI. The CDR3 covers 14 residues.

Frequency places this clonotype as medium-sized. V gene TRBV15 combines with J gene TRBJ2-2. Germline CDR1 and CDR2: LNHNV and YYDKDF (reference sequence). The CDR3 has 15 amino acids. The CDR3 loop reads CATSSWQVNTGELFF.

The chain is built from TRBV30 and TRBJ1-6. Looked up from germline, CDR1 is GTSNPN and CDR2 is SVGIG (reference sequence). CDR3 size: 13 residues. The chain's CDR3 is CAWRRQSNSPLHF.

According to its frequency, this clonotype is medium-sized (0.01 to 0.1%). V gene TRBV6-2 or TRBV6-3 combines with J gene TRBJ2-1; the TRBD2 assignment by TCRdb is unverifiable without DNA. The length of the CDR3 is 15 residues. Germline values: CDR1 MNHEY, CDR2 SVGEGT. CDR3 protein: CASIRQASGSYEQFF.

This clonotype ranks as medium-sized in terms of frequency. The chain combines TRBV29-1 with TRBJ2-3; TCRdb's D call, TRBD2, is unchecked because there is no DNA. CDR1 and CDR2 from the germline V gene are SQVTM and ANQGSEA. The CDR3 totals 15 residues. The CDR3 region is CSVAGLAGGTDTQYF.

The gene calls are TRBV6-5 and TRBJ2-2; the TRBD1 assignment by TCRdb is unverifiable without DNA. Germline V gives CDR1 MNHEY, CDR2 SVGAGI. The CDR3 totals 14 residues. This CDR3 reads CASSYGGGTGELFF.

By frequency, this clonotype registers medium-sized. The rearrangement uses TRBV5-4 and TRBJ1-4; TCRdb indicates TRBD1, and absent DNA this call remains unverified. Germline V CDR1 and CDR2: SGHNT, YYREEE (reference sequence). The CDR3 length is 15 residues. Here the CDR3 reads CASSPRTGVNEKLFF. Based on the CDR3 plus reference TRBV5-4 and TRBJ1-4, the full variable domain is ETGVTQSPTHLIKTRGQQVTLRCSSQSGHNTVSWYQQALGQGPQFIFQYYREEENGRGNFPPRFSGLQFPNYSSELNVNALELDDSALYLCASSPRTGVNEKLFFGSGTQLSVL.

This clonotype is deemed medium-sized (0.01 to 0.1%) by its frequency. This chain uses TRBV6-5 with TRBJ1-1; the TCRdb call, TRBD1, lacks DNA for checking. The CDR3 has 15 amino acids. CDR1 and CDR2 from the germline V gene are MNHEY and SVGAGI. The CDR3 protein is CASSYFRGAVTEAFF.

The chain links TRBV5-1 to TRBJ1-1; the TRBD1 assignment by TCRdb is unverifiable without DNA. This CDR3 spans 14 amino acids. Germline V gene lookup returns CDR1 SGHRS and CDR2 YFSETQ. The CDR3 is CASSPGQGMAEAFF.

The chain uses TRBV7-2 and TRBJ1-5; absent DNA, TCRdb's TRBD1 call cannot be checked. From germline, CDR1 is SGHTA and CDR2 FQGNSA. CDR3 size: 14 residues. The CDR3 loop reads CASSWGQGGQPQHF.

The CDR3 here is CSARGLGTGVTEAFF. V usage is TRBV20-1 and J usage is TRBJ1-1; the TRBD1 assignment by TCRdb is unverifiable without DNA. From germline, CDR1 is DFQATT and CDR2 SNEGSKA (reference sequence). CDR3 length: 15 amino acids.

The J gene is TRBJ2-1, the V gene TRBV14; TCRdb outputs TRBD2, but without DNA this stays unchecked. The germline gives CDR1 SGHDN, CDR2 FVKESK. The CDR3 loop spans 15 amino acids. The CDR3 region is CASSLGTSAYNEQFF.

The V and J genes are TRBV14 and TRBJ2-3; TCRdb lists TRBD1, though no DNA is available to test this call. This CDR3 is 16 amino acids long. Germline-derived CDR1 and CDR2 are SGHDN and FVKESK. The CDR3 here is CASSQDAGVRTDTQYF.

The chain joins TRBV7-2 to TRBJ2-7. The germline gives CDR1 SGHTA, CDR2 FQGNSA. The CDR3 is 13 residues long. This CDR3 reads CASSPGRAYEQYF.

According to its frequency, this clonotype is medium-sized. The V gene is TRBV7-9, the J gene TRBJ1-6; TCRdb designates TRBD1, a call that cannot be tested without DNA. This CDR3 has 15 residues. Germline V gene data show CDR1 as SEHNR and CDR2 as FQNEAQ (reference sequence). The CDR3 loop reads CASSLGQGTDSPLHF.